This TCR beta chain was profiled in a study of long-term antiretroviral therapy in people with HIV. Study results and caveats: Diversity went up after ART and still fell short of transplant donor controls. Blood collection from about 2003 to 2018 possibly occurred under older ART regimens.

The immunoSEQ assay was v3.0, run at survey level. Some clones are missing from TCRdb's copy, which holds only in-frame ones; the method was immunoSEQ multiplex PCR. The data show 30,000 to 35,000 clones, approximately 72% seen once. There was at least one pre-ART PBMC sample for each donor, plus at least two post-ART PBMC samples. CDR1 is SNHLY, CDR2 FYNNEI, per germline. The CDR3 runs 15 residues. Trimming cost V 9 bases and J 0 bases, with 14 bases left between them. This clone was seen a handful of times. Its antigen is not known. The sequence was obtained from a middle-aged man with HIV. This chain links TRBV2 with TRBJ1-4; the D gene is possibly TRBD1 (5 bases). The sample was unsorted PBMCs, taken 3 years after starting antiretroviral therapy. The CDR3 region is CARSGTPATNEKLFF. DNA of the CDR3: TGTGCCAGGAGCGGGACTCCAGCAACTAATGAAAAACTGTTTTTT.